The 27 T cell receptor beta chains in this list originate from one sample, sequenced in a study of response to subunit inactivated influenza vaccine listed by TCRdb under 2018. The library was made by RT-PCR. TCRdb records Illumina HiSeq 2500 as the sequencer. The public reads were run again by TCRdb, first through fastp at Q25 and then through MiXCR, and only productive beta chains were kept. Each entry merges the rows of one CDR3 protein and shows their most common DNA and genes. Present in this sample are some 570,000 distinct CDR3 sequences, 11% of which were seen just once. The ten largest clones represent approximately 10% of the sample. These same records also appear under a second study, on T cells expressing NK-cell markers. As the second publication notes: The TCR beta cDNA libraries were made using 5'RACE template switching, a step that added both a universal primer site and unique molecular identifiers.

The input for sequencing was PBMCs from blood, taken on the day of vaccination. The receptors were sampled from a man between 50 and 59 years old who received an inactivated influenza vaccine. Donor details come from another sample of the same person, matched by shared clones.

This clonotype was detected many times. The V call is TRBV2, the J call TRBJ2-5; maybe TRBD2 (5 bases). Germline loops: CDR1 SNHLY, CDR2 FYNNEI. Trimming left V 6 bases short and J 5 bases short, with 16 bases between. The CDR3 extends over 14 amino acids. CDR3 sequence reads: CASSLRGIGETQYF. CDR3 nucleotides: TGTGCCAGCAGCCTTAGAGGGATTGGGGAGACCCAGTACTTC.

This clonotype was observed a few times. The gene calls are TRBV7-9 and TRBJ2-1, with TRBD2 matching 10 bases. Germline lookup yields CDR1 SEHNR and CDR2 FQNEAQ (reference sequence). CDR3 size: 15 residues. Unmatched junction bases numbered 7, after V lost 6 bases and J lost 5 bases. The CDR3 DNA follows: TGTGCCAGCAGTCTTAGCGGGAGGCCGAACAATGAGCAGTTCTTC. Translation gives CASSLSGRPNNEQFF.

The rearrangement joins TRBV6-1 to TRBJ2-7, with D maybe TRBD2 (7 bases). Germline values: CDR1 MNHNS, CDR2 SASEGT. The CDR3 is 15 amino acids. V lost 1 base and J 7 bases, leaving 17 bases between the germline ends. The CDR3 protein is CASSEVLGGRREQYF. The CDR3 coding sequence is TGTGCCAGCAGTGAAGTTCTCGGGGGGCGAAGGGAGCAGTACTTC.

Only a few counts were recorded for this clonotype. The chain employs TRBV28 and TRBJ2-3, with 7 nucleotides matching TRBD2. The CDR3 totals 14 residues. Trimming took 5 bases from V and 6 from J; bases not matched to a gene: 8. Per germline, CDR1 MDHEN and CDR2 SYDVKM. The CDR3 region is CASSDGTTLDTQYF. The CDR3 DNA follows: TGTGCCAGCAGTGACGGGACTACCCTGGATACGCAGTATTTT. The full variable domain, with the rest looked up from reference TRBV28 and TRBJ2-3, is DVKVTQSSRYLVKRTGEKVFLECVQDMDHENMFWYRQDPGLGLRLIYFSYDVKMKEKGDIPEGYSVSREKKERFSLILESASTNQTSMYLCASSDGTTLDTQYFGPGTRLTVL.

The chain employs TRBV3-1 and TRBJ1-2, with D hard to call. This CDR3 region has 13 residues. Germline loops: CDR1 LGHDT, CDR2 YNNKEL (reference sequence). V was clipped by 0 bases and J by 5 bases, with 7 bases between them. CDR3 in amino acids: CASSQESRYGYTF. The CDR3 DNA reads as TGTGCCAGCAGCCAAGAGTCCCGTTATGGCTACACCTTC.

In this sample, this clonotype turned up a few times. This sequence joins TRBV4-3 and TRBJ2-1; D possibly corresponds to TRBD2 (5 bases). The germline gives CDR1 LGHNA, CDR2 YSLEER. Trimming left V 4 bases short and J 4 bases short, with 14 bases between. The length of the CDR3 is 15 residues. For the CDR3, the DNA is TGCGCCAGCAGCCGAGACGGGATTGCTTACAATGAGCAGTTCTTC. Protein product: CASSRDGIAYNEQFF.

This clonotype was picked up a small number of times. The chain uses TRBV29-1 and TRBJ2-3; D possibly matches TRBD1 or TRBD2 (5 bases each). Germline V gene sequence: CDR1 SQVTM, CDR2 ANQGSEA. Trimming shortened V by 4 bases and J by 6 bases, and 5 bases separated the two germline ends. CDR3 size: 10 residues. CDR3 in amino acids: CSVGGDTQYF. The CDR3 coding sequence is TGCAGCGTTGGGGGGGATACGCAGTATTTT.

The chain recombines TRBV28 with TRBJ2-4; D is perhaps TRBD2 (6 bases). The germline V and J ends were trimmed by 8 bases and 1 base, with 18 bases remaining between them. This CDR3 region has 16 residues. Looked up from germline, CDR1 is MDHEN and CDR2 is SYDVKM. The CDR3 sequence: CASPLPGDRAKNIQYF. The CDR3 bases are TGTGCCAGCCCCCTTCCGGGGGATAGGGCCAAAAACATTCAGTACTTC.

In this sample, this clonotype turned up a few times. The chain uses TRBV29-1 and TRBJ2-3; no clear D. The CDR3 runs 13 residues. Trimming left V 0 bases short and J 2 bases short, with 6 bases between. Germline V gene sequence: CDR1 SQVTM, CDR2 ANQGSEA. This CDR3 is CSVEDLDTDTQYF. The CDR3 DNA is TGCAGCGTTGAAGATCTGGACACAGATACGCAGTATTTT.

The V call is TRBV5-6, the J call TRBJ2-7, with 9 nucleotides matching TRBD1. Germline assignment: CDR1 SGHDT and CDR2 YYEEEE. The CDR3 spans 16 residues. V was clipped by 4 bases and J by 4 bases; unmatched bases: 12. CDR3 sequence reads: CASSRSPGQGMYEQYF. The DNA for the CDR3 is TGTGCCAGCAGCCGAAGTCCGGGACAGGGAATGTACGAGCAGTACTTC.

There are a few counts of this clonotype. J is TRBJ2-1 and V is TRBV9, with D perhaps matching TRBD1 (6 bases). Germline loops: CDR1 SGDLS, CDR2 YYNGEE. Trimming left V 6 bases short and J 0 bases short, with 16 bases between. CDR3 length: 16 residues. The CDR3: CASNPSGASSYNEQFF. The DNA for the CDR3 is TGTGCCAGCAACCCCTCAGGGGCTAGCTCCTACAATGAGCAGTTCTTC.

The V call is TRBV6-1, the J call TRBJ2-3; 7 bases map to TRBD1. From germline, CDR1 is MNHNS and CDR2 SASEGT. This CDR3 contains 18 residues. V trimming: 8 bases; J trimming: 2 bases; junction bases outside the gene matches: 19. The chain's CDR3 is CASRGGAFQWAFTDTQYF. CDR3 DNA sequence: TGTGCCAGCCGAGGGGGCGCTTTTCAATGGGCCTTCACAGATACGCAGTATTTT.

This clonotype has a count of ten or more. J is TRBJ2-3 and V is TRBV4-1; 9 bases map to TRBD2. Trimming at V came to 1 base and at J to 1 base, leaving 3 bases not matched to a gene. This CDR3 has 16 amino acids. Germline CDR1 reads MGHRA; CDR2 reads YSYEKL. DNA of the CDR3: TGCGCCAGCAGCCAAGGGCCTAGCGGGGGCACAGATACGCAGTATTTT. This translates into CASSQGPSGGTDTQYF.

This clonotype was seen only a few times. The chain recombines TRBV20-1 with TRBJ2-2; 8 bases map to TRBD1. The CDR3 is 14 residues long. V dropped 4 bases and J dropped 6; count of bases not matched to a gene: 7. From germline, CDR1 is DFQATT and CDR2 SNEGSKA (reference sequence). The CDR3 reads CSAKQGALAGELFF. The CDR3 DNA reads TGCAGTGCTAAGCAGGGGGCTTTGGCCGGGGAGCTGTTTTTT.

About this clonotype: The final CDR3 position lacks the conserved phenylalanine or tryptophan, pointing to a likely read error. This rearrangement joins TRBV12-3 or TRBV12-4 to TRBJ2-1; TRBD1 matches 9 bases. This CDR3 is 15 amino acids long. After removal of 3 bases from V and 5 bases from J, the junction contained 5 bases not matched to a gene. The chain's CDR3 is CASSLAGTGHNEQFL. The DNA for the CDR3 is TGTGCCAGCAGTTTGGCCGGGACAGGGCACAATGAGCAGTTCCTC.

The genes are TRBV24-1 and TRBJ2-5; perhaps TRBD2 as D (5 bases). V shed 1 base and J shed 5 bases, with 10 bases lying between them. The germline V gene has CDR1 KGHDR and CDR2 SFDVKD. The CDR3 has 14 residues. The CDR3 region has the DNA TGTGCCACCAGTGATTTTGGTCAGCGGGAGACCCAGTACTTC. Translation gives CATSDFGQRETQYF.

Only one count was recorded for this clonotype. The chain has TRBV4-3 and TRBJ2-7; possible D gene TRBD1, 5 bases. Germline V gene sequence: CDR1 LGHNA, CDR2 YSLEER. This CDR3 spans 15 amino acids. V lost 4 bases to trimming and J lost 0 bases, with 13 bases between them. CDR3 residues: CASSPDILPSYEQYF. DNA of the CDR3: TGCGCCAGCAGCCCGGACATACTCCCCTCCTACGAGCAGTACTTC.

This CDR3 reads CASSSPLGGRQNTGELFF. The CDR3 DNA sequence: TGTGCCAGTAGTAGCCCCCTAGGTGGGCGCCAGAACACCGGGGAGCTGTTTTTT. V is TRBV19 and J is TRBJ2-2, with unresolved D. CDR3 length equals 18 residues. Between the trimmed V and J ends, which lost 4 bases and 1 base, there was a span of 19 bases. The germline CDR1 and CDR2 sequences are LNHDA and SQIVND (reference sequence).

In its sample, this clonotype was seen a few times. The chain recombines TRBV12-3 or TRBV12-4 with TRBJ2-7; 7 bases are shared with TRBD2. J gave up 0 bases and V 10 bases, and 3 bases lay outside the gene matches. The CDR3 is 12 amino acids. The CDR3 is CAMGDYSYEQYF. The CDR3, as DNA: TGTGCCATGGGGGACTACTCCTACGAGCAGTACTTC.

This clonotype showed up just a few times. In DNA form, the CDR3 reads TGCGCCAGCAGCCAAGATTTGGGTCGTTTGAGCTACGAGCAGTACTTC. As protein: CASSQDLGRLSYEQYF. This chain connects TRBV4-3 to TRBJ2-7; D uncertain. The CDR3 has 16 amino acids. Trimming took 0 bases from V and 3 from J, leaving 15 bases between them. Per germline, CDR1 LGHNA and CDR2 YSLEER.

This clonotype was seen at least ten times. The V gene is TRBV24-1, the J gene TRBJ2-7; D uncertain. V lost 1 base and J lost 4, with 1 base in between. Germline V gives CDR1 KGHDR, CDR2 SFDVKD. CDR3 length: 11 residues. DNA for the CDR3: TGTGCCACCAGTGATTTATACGAGCAGTACTTC. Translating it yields CATSDLYEQYF.

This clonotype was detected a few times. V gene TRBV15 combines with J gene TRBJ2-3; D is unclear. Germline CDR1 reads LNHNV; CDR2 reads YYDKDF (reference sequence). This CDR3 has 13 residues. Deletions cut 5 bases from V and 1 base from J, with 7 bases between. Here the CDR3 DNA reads TGTGCCACCAGCCGAATGGGCACAGATACGCAGTATTTT. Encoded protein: CATSRMGTDTQYF.

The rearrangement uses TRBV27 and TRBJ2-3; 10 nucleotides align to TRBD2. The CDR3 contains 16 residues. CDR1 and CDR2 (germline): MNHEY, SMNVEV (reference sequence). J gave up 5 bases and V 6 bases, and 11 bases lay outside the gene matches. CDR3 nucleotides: TGTGCCAGCAGCCCTAGCGGGGGCCGTAGAGTAGATACGCAGTATTTT. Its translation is CASSPSGGRRVDTQYF.

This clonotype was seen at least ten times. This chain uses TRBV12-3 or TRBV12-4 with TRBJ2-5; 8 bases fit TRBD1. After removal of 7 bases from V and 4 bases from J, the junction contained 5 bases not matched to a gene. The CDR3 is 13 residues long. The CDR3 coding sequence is TGTGCCAGCACCAAGGACAGGGTAGAGACCCAGTACTTC. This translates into CASTKDRVETQYF.

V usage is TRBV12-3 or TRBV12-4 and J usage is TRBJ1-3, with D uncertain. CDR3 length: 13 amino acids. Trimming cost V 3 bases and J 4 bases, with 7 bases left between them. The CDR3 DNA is TGTGCCAGCAGTTTCATCAGGGGAAACACCATATATTTT. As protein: CASSFIRGNTIYF.

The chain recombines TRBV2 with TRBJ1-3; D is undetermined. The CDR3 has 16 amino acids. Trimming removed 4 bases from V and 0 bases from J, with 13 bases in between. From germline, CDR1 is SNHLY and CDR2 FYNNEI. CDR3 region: CASSGPSWASGNTIYF. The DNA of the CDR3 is TGTGCCAGCAGTGGCCCTTCTTGGGCCTCTGGAAACACCATATATTTT.

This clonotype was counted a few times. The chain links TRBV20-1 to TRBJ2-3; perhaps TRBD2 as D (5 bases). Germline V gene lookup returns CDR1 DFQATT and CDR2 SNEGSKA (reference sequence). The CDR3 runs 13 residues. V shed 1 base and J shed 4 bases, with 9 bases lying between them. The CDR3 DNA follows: TGCAGTGCTAGAGTCATAGCGTCAGATACGCAGTATTTT. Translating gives CSARVIASDTQYF.